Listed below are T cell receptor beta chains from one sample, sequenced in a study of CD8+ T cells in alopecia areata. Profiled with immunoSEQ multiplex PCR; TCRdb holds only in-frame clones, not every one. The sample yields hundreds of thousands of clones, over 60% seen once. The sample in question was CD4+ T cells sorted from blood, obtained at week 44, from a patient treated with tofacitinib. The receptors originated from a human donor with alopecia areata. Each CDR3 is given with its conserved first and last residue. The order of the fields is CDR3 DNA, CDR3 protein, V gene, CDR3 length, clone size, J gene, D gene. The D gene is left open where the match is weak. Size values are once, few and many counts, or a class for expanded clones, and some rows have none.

CDR3 DNA: TGTGCCAGCAGTGAATATGATGGGGTGGGTGCCACTGAAGCTTTCTTT
CDR3 protein: CASSEYDGVGATEAFF
V gene: TRBV25-1
CDR3 length: 16
clone size: NA
J gene: TRBJ1-1
D gene: NA

CDR3 DNA: TGCAGCGTTGAAGAGACGGGGCAGGGGATAAGTGAGCAGTTCTTC
CDR3 protein: CSVEETGQGISEQFF
V gene: TRBV29-1
CDR3 length: 15
clone size: NA
J gene: TRBJ2-1
D gene: NA

CDR3 DNA: TGCGCCAGCACCCCAACGGGCAGGGGATACACCGGGGAGCTGTTTTTT
CDR3 protein: CASTPTGRGYTGELFF
V gene: TRBV5-1
CDR3 length: 16
clone size: few
J gene: TRBJ2-2
D gene: NA

CDR3 DNA: TGCGCCAGCAGCTCGCCGGGACTGGCTAGCACAGATACGCAGTATTTT
CDR3 protein: CASSSPGLASTDTQYF
V gene: TRBV5-1
CDR3 length: 16
clone size: NA
J gene: TRBJ2-3
D gene: NA

CDR3 DNA: TGTGCCTGGAGGGGACTTTTTTGGAATTCACCCCTCCACTTT
CDR3 protein: CAWRGLFWNSPLHF
V gene: TRBV30
CDR3 length: 14
clone size: NA
J gene: TRBJ1-6
D gene: NA

CDR3 DNA: TGCGGCTCGGGGGAAGAGACCCAGTACTTC
CDR3 protein: CGSGEETQYF
V gene: TRBV29-1
CDR3 length: 10
clone size: NA
J gene: TRBJ2-5
D gene: NA

CDR3 DNA: TGCAGCGTTGAGGTATCCCGGGTCGAGAACACTGAAGCTTTCTTT
CDR3 protein: CSVEVSRVENTEAFF
V gene: TRBV29-1
CDR3 length: 15
clone size: few
J gene: TRBJ1-1
D gene: NA

CDR3 DNA: TGTGCCAGCAGCTTAGGTAGCGGGGTTGAGACCCAGTACTTC
CDR3 protein: CASSLGSGVETQYF
V gene: TRBV11-2
CDR3 length: 14
clone size: NA
J gene: TRBJ2-5
D gene: TRBD2

CDR3 DNA: TGTGCCAGCAGCGGAGACCACGGAGGCACAGATACGCAGTATTTT
CDR3 protein: CASSGDHGGTDTQYF
V gene: TRBV7-8
CDR3 length: 15
clone size: NA
J gene: TRBJ2-3
D gene: NA

CDR3 DNA: TGCAGCGTTGAGCGACAGGAAGTCACTGAAGCTTTCTTT
CDR3 protein: CSVERQEVTEAFF
V gene: TRBV29-1
CDR3 length: 13
clone size: NA
J gene: TRBJ1-1
D gene: NA

CDR3 DNA: TGCAGCGTCGCCCCCTCAGGGAGTAATCAGCCCCAGCATTTT
CDR3 protein: CSVAPSGSNQPQHF
V gene: TRBV29-1
CDR3 length: 14
clone size: NA
J gene: TRBJ1-5
D gene: NA

CDR3 DNA: TGTGCCAGCAGTGAGACTAGCGGACCCACAGATACGCAGTATTTT
CDR3 protein: CASSETSGPTDTQYF
V gene: TRBV6-1
CDR3 length: 15
clone size: few
J gene: TRBJ2-3
D gene: TRBD2

CDR3 DNA: TGTGCCAGCAGCTTCTCCGGGTCCGCCGAGCAGTACTTC
CDR3 protein: CASSFSGSAEQYF
V gene: TRBV7-8
CDR3 length: 13
clone size: NA
J gene: TRBJ2-7
D gene: NA

CDR3 DNA: TGTGCCTGGAGTGTACACGGGAATGGCTACACCTTC
CDR3 protein: CAWSVHGNGYTF
V gene: TRBV30
CDR3 length: 12
clone size: NA
J gene: TRBJ1-2
D gene: NA

CDR3 DNA: TGCGCCAGCAGTCAACCAGGGAGGCCCTACGAGCAGTACTTC
CDR3 protein: CASSQPGRPYEQYF
V gene: TRBV23-1
CDR3 length: 14
clone size: NA
J gene: TRBJ2-7
D gene: NA

CDR3 DNA: TGTGCCAGCAGCCCATACGGCACCTATGGCTACACCTTC
CDR3 protein: CASSPYGTYGYTF
V gene: TRBV7-2
CDR3 length: 13
clone size: NA
J gene: TRBJ1-2
D gene: NA

CDR3 DNA: TGTGCCAGCAAACCCAACGCTAACTATGGCTACACCTTC
CDR3 protein: CASKPNANYGYTF
V gene: TRBV6-5
CDR3 length: 13
clone size: NA
J gene: TRBJ1-2
D gene: NA

CDR3 DNA: TGTGCCAGCAGCACCCGACAGGGCACTGAAGCTTTCTTT
CDR3 protein: CASSTRQGTEAFF
V gene: TRBV9
CDR3 length: 13
clone size: NA
J gene: TRBJ1-1
D gene: TRBD1

CDR3 DNA: TGTGCCAGCAGCGTAGCTGTGACTCCATTCGTGTACACCGGGGAGCTGTTTTTT
CDR3 protein: CASSVAVTPFVYTGELFF
V gene: TRBV9
CDR3 length: 18
clone size: NA
J gene: TRBJ2-2
D gene: NA

CDR3 DNA: TGTGCCAGCAGCACCCTACAGGGCCGAAGAGATACGCAGTATTTT
CDR3 protein: CASSTLQGRRDTQYF
V gene: TRBV5-6
CDR3 length: 15
clone size: NA
J gene: TRBJ2-3
D gene: NA

CDR3 DNA: TGTGCCATACGACAGGCGACAGACATGCAGCAGTACTTC
CDR3 protein: CAIRQATDMQQYF
V gene: TRBV10-3
CDR3 length: 13
clone size: NA
J gene: TRBJ2-7
D gene: NA

CDR3 DNA: TGCAGCGCACGGAACACTGAAGCTTTCTTT
CDR3 protein: CSARNTEAFF
V gene: TRBV29-1
CDR3 length: 10
clone size: few
J gene: TRBJ1-1
D gene: NA

CDR3 DNA: TGTGCCAGCAGCTTCGGCAGGGGGACAGATACGCAGTATTTT
CDR3 protein: CASSFGRGTDTQYF
V gene: TRBV11-3
CDR3 length: 14
clone size: NA
J gene: TRBJ2-3
D gene: TRBD1

CDR3 DNA: TGTGCCAGCGGAGGAAGCGGGGGGGCCACAGATACGCAGTATTTT
CDR3 protein: CASGGSGGATDTQYF
V gene: TRBV25-1
CDR3 length: 15
clone size: NA
J gene: TRBJ2-3
D gene: TRBD2

CDR3 DNA: TGCGCCAGCAGCTTGCAAGCCGGGACAACGACCTCACCCCTCCACTTT
CDR3 protein: CASSLQAGTTTSPLHF
V gene: TRBV5-1
CDR3 length: 16
clone size: NA
J gene: TRBJ1-6
D gene: NA

CDR3 DNA: TGTGCCAGCAGTGAAGGAAGGAGCCGACAGGGCCATCAGCCCCAGCATTTT
CDR3 protein: CASSEGRSRQGHQPQHF
V gene: TRBV6-1
CDR3 length: 17
clone size: few
J gene: TRBJ1-5
D gene: TRBD1

CDR3 DNA: TGTGCCAGCAGCCAAGTCTTTAGTTCCGAGCAGTACTTC
CDR3 protein: CASSQVFSSEQYF
V gene: TRBV14
CDR3 length: 13
clone size: NA
J gene: TRBJ2-7
D gene: NA

CDR3 DNA: TGTGCCACCAGCAGAGCCCCTGGACGTTCTGGGGCCAACGTCCTGACTTTC
CDR3 protein: CATSRAPGRSGANVLTF
V gene: TRBV15
CDR3 length: 17
clone size: NA
J gene: TRBJ2-6
D gene: NA

CDR3 DNA: TGCGCCAGCAGCATACAGGGAAACACTGAAGCTTTCTTT
CDR3 protein: CASSIQGNTEAFF
V gene: TRBV5-1
CDR3 length: 13
clone size: NA
J gene: TRBJ1-1
D gene: NA

CDR3 DNA: TGTGCCAGCAGTGAGTCCGTCGTTGGAGGGGGAGGCTACACCTTC
CDR3 protein: CASSESVVGGGGYTF
V gene: TRBV25-1
CDR3 length: 15
clone size: NA
J gene: TRBJ1-2
D gene: NA

CDR3 DNA: TGTGCCATCACCAAAGACAGGTCCTACGAGCAGTACTTC
CDR3 protein: CAITKDRSYEQYF
V gene: TRBV10-3
CDR3 length: 13
clone size: NA
J gene: TRBJ2-7
D gene: NA